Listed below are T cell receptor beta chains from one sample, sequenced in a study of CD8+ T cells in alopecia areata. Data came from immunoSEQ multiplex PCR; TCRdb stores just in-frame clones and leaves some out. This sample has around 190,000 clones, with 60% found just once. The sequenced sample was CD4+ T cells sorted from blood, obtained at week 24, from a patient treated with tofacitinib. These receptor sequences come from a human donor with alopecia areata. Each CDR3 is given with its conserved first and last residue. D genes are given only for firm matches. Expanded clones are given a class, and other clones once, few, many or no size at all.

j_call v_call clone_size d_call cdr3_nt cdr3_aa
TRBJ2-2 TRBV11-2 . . TGTGCCAGCAGCCTACAGGGGAACACCGGGGAGCTGTTTTTT CASSLQGNTGELFF
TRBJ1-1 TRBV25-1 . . TGTGCCAGCAGTGAATCCAGGGAAGGAGTAGCTTTCTTT CASSESREGVAFF
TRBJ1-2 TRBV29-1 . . TGCAGCGTTGAAGGGACACCTATGCGCTACACCTTC CSVEGTPMRYTF
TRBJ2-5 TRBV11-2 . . TGTGCCAGCAGCTCCCTCGAGACCCAGTACTTC CASSSLETQYF
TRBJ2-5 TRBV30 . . TGTGCCTGGACCAAGGGACTCACGAGGGAGACCCAGTACTTC CAWTKGLTRETQYF
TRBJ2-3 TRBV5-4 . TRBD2 TGCGCCAGCAGCCACCAAAAGACTAGCCGGGGCACAGATACGCAGTATTTT CASSHQKTSRGTDTQYF
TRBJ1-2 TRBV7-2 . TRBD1 TGTGCCAGCAGCGCCCGTCTGGACAGGGGGCCGGATGGCTACACCTTC CASSARLDRGPDGYTF
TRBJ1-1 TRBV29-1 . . TGCAGCGTTGTTTTTCGGGGGGACACTGAAGCTTTCTTT CSVVFRGDTEAFF
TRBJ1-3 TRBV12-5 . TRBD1 TGTGCTAGTGGTCTAAGACAGGGTTCTGGAAACACCATATATTTT CASGLRQGSGNTIYF
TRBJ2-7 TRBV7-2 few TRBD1 TGTGCCAGCAGCCCGGGACAGTATTACGAGCAGTACTTC CASSPGQYYEQYF
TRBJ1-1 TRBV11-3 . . TGTGCCAGCACCCCCCGGGAGGACTTTCTGAACACTGAAGCTTTCTTT CASTPREDFLNTEAFF
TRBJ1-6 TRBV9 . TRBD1 TGTGCCAGCAGCGTAACCGGGACAGGGAATTCACCCCTCCACTTT CASSVTGTGNSPLHF
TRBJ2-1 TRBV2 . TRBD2 TGTGCCAGCACCCTGGGCGGGGGGGCCTACAATGAGCAGTTCTTC CASTLGGGAYNEQFF
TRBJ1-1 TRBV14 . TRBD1 TGTGCCAGCAGCCAGGCAGGACAGGGGATAAGCACTGAAGCTTTCTTT CASSQAGQGISTEAFF
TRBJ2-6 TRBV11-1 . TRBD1 TGTGCCAGCAGCTTGGGACAGGGCGCCGGGGCCAACGTCCTGACTTTC CASSLGQGAGANVLTF
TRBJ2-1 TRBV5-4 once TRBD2 TGTGCCAGCAGCTCGGGGACTAGCGGGGGCAATGAGCAGTTCTTC CASSSGTSGGNEQFF